These 14 T cell receptor beta chains originate from one sample sequenced in a study of blood T cell repertoires in COVID-19. Profiling relied on immunoSEQ multiplex PCR, and the TCRdb table lists in-frame clones only, not all of them. Altogether 250,000 or so clones are present, 86% being singletons, with the ten largest covering 6.2%. Specimen: peripheral blood. These receptors all stem from a man between 60 and 70 years old with acute or convalescent COVID-19.

The chain uses TRBV18 and TRBJ1-1; TRBD1 matches at 7 bases. The CDR3 has 13 residues. Germline V gene data show CDR1 as KGHSH and CDR2 as LQKENI. V was pared by 3 bases and J by 5 bases, with 3 bases of the junction left unmatched. The CDR3 here is CASSPTGSTEAFF. CDR3 DNA: TGTGCCAGCTCACCGACAGGGAGTACTGAAGCTTTCTTT. The full variable domain, rest sourced from reference TRBV18 and TRBJ1-1, is NAGVMQNPRHLVRRRGQEARLRCSPMKGHSHVYWYRQLPEEGLKFMVYLQKENIIDESGMPKERFSAEFPKEGPSILRIQQVVRGDSAAYFCASSPTGSTEAFFGQGTRLTVV.

The V call is TRBV13, the J call TRBJ1-2, with 7 bases that match TRBD1. The CDR3 consists of 16 residues. Germline V gene lookup returns CDR1 PRHDT and CDR2 FYEKMQ (reference sequence). Trimming removed 2 bases from V and 4 bases from J; junction bases left unmatched: 10. For the CDR3, the DNA is TGTGCCAGCAGCTTAAACAGGGGCTCAGCCTCCTATGGCTACACCTTC. Protein sequence: CASSLNRGSASYGYTF.

This rearrangement joins TRBV20-1 to TRBJ1-1; D remains unclear. Per germline, CDR1 DFQATT and CDR2 SNEGSKA (reference sequence). The CDR3 totals 9 residues. Trimming took off 3 bases at V and 11 bases at J, with 7 bases between the two ends. The DNA of the CDR3 is TGCAGTGCTAGTACTATGGCTTTCTTT. Amino acids: CSASTMAFF.

The rearrangement joins TRBV9 to TRBJ2-1, with 9 positions matching TRBD2. This CDR3 contains 15 residues. J lost 6 bases, V lost 0 bases, and 4 bases had no gene match. From germline, CDR1 is SGDLS and CDR2 YYNGEE. The CDR3 region is CASSVGGTSINEQFF. The DNA of the CDR3 is TGTGCCAGCAGCGTAGGCGGGACTAGCATCAATGAGCAGTTCTTC.

V usage is TRBV30 and J usage is TRBJ2-5; no definite D call. Germline lookup yields CDR1 GTSNPN and CDR2 SVGIG (reference sequence). The CDR3 extends over 13 amino acids. The germline V and J ends were trimmed by 4 bases and 1 base, with 10 bases remaining between them. The CDR3 nucleotides are TGTGCCTGGACTCGACTGAGCCAAGAGACCCAGTACTTC. Translated: CAWTRLSQETQYF.

The chain employs TRBV19 and TRBJ1-5; 9 bases line up with TRBD1. With V trimmed by 6 bases and J by 5 bases, 8 bases remained unmatched. CDR3 length equals 15 residues. The germline gives CDR1 LNHDA, CDR2 SQIVND (reference sequence). The CDR3: CASSLGRTGDQPQHF. The CDR3 coding sequence is TGTGCCAGTAGCCTTGGACGGACAGGGGATCAGCCCCAGCATTTT.

The rearrangement joins TRBV24-1 to TRBJ2-1; D gene uncertain. Deletions cut 3 bases from V and 5 bases from J, with 16 bases between. The CDR3 loop spans 16 amino acids. CDR1 and CDR2 (germline): KGHDR, SFDVKD. This CDR3 reads CATSDNMSGSHNEQFF. CDR3 DNA sequence: TGTGCCACCAGTGATAATATGTCAGGATCACACAATGAGCAGTTCTTC.

The chain couples TRBV4-3 to TRBJ1-5, with a weak D call TRBD1 (6 bases). From germline, CDR1 is LGHNA and CDR2 YSLEER. Trimming stripped 1 base from V and 2 bases from J, with 12 bases between. This CDR3 is 16 amino acids long. In DNA form, the CDR3 reads TGCGCCAGCAGCCAAGGAATAGGGGGTGGCAATCAGCCCCAGCATTTT. It encodes CASSQGIGGGNQPQHF.

This clone was seen only once. The V and J genes are TRBV7-2 and TRBJ1-2, with 8 bases aligning to TRBD1. The ends lost 2 bases at V and 4 bases at J; junction bases unmatched: 0. Germline CDR1 SGHTA, CDR2 FQGNSA. This CDR3 has 13 residues. Here the CDR3 reads CASSLTGGYGYTF. As DNA, the CDR3 is TGTGCCAGCAGCTTAACAGGGGGCTATGGCTACACCTTC.

V usage is TRBV7-9 and J usage is TRBJ1-4; perhaps TRBD1 as D (5 bases). V lost 4 bases to trimming and J lost 0 bases, with 12 bases between them. Germline loops: CDR1 SEHNR, CDR2 FQNEAQ (reference sequence). This CDR3 comprises 16 residues. The CDR3 nucleotides are TGTGCCAGCAGCTCCTTAAGGGGCTCAACTAATGAAAAACTGTTTTTT. Protein: CASSSLRGSTNEKLFF.

In its sample, this clone was seen once. The V gene is TRBV7-9, the J gene TRBJ2-3, with TRBD1 identical over 9 bases. Germline loops: CDR1 SEHNR, CDR2 FQNEAQ (reference sequence). The CDR3 is 15 amino acids. J lost 2 bases, V lost 5 bases, and 5 bases had no gene match. DNA for the CDR3: TGTGCCAGCAGCGCCCGGGACAGGGCCACAGATACGCAGTATTTT. This gives the protein CASSARDRATDTQYF.

This chain uses TRBV9 with TRBJ1-2; TRBD1 matches at 7 bases. CDR1 is SGDLS, CDR2 YYNGEE, per germline. V lost 3 bases and J lost 5; bases outside the gene matches: 10. The CDR3 loop spans 15 amino acids. CDR3 amino acids: CASSDPLGTAYGYTF. In DNA, the CDR3 is TGTGCCAGCAGCGACCCTTTGGGGACAGCATATGGCTACACCTTC.

The chain links TRBV24-1 to TRBJ1-1; possibly TRBD1 for D (6 bases). Germline V CDR1 and CDR2: KGHDR, SFDVKD. The CDR3 runs 15 residues. V was pared by 6 bases and J by 7 bases, with 20 bases between. The CDR3 region is CATSQSGTQFGEAFF. CDR3 sequence (DNA): TGTGCCACCAGTCAATCCGGGACACAGTTCGGTGAAGCTTTCTTT.

The chain couples TRBV7-2 to TRBJ2-6, with 12 nucleotides matching TRBD1. This CDR3 has 19 residues. Germline CDR1 and CDR2: SGHTA and FQGNSA. V shed 5 bases, J shed 2 bases, and the junction held 10 bases outside the gene matches. CDR3 sequence reads: CASSLLRDRGLTGANVLTF. The CDR3 DNA is TGTGCCAGCAGCCTACTCCGGGACAGGGGGCTTACTGGGGCCAACGTCCTGACTTTC.